This T cell receptor (beta chain) was identified in a study of blood T cell repertoires in COVID-19. Study at large: COVID-19 samples, acute and convalescent, were from the United States, Italy and Spain. PBMCs, B-cell-depleted T cells, or T cells were the source of the cDNA or gDNA that made up the material.

This CDR3 contains 16 residues. Looked up from germline, CDR1 is SGHRS and CDR2 is YFSETQ. V lost 0 bases and J lost 8, with 17 bases in between. Methods used by the authors: Estimates of nucleated cell counts were drawn from the amplification of reference gene primers. Profiling relied on immunoSEQ multiplex PCR, and the TCRdb table lists in-frame clones only, not all of them. V and J calls and clone size are given by that table; D and trimming were obtained from the DNA. The sample carries roughly 200,000 clones, around nine tenths recorded once. The origin of this receptor is a middle-aged man with acute or convalescent COVID-19. Sequencing input: peripheral blood. J is TRBJ1-4 and V is TRBV5-1, with D possibly being TRBD1 (5 bases). The CDR3 loop is CASSLASTRAYEKLFF. The CDR3 region has the DNA TGCGCCAGCAGCTTGGCCTCAACCAGGGCCTACGAAAAACTGTTTTTT.